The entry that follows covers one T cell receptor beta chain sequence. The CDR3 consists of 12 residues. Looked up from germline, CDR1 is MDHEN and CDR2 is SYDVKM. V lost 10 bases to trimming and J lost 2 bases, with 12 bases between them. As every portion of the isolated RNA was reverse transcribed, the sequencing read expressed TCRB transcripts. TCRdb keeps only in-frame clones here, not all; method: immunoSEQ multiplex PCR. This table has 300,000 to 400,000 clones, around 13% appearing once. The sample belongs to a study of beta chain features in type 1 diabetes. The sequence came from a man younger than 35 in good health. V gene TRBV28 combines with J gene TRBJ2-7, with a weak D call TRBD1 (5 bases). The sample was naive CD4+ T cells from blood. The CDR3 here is CATQGKPYEQYF. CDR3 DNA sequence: TGTGCCACCCAGGGAAAACCCTACGAGCAGTACTTC.